The clone carrying this T cell receptor (beta chain) was found once. The data originate from a study of technical replicates of blood from a handful of donors. Germline CDR1 MNHNS, CDR2 SASEGT. V gave up 6 bases and J gave up 0 bases, with 9 bases separating them. CDR3 length: 13 amino acids. The data were produced by immunoSEQ multiplex PCR, yet TCRdb's version contains in-frame clones alone and is incomplete. The sample lists 13,000 or so clones; approximately 95% were seen once. The source is a human donor in good health. The source material was PBMCs. This chain uses TRBV6-1 with TRBJ2-7, with D possibly being TRBD1 (5 bases). CDR3 residues: CASSGHSSYEQYF. In DNA form, the CDR3 reads TGTGCCAGCAGCGGACACAGCTCCTACGAGCAGTACTTC.